These 18 T cell receptor beta chains originate from one sample sequenced in a study of OX40 agonist ivuxolimab in advanced cancers. Profiled with immunoSEQ multiplex PCR; TCRdb holds only in-frame clones, not every one. Among over 80,000 clones, about nine tenths were seen once, and the ten largest hold more than 0.8%. Sequencing used CD4+ or CD8+ T cells sorted from blood, obtained in a trial of the OX40 agonist ivuxolimab. These receptor sequences come from an adult with an advanced solid tumor such as melanoma, head and neck, liver or kidney cancer.

The chain uses TRBV7-9 and TRBJ1-1; no reliable D call. This CDR3 spans 14 amino acids. V gave up 1 base and J gave up 8 bases, with 14 bases separating them. Germline assignment: CDR1 SEHNR and CDR2 FQNEAQ (reference sequence). CDR3 loop: CASSLVVANSEAFF. The CDR3 DNA sequence: TGTGCCAGCAGCTTAGTGGTGGCGAACAGCGAAGCTTTCTTT.

This chain connects TRBV9 to TRBJ2-5; TRBD2 is a possible D gene (5 bases). Trimming removed 1 base from V and 3 bases from J, with 7 bases in between. Germline loops: CDR1 SGDLS, CDR2 YYNGEE. CDR3 length: 13 amino acids. CDR3 protein: CASSVWGEETQYF. DNA of the CDR3: TGTGCCAGCAGCGTATGGGGAGAAGAGACCCAGTACTTC.

This clone was seen a single time. V usage is TRBV30 and J usage is TRBJ1-2, with TRBD1 matching 7 bases. The junction had 4 bases not matched to a gene; V was cut back by 3 bases and J by 0 bases. From germline, CDR1 is GTSNPN and CDR2 SVGIG (reference sequence). The CDR3 totals 14 residues. The CDR3 here is CAWSAGGSNYGYTF. The CDR3 bases are TGTGCCTGGAGCGCAGGGGGATCTAACTATGGCTACACCTTC.

This chain links TRBV28 with TRBJ2-5, with 8 bases lining up with TRBD2. The germline V gene encodes CDR1 MDHEN and CDR2 SYDVKM. With V trimmed by 4 bases and J by 4 bases, 8 bases remained unmatched. CDR3 size: 15 residues. The CDR3 protein is CASSSGAGELETQYF. The CDR3 DNA sequence: TGTGCCAGCAGTTCAGGAGCGGGAGAGTTAGAGACCCAGTACTTC.

This chain joins TRBV20-1 and TRBJ2-5; D is unclear. The germline V gene has CDR1 DFQATT and CDR2 SNEGSKA (reference sequence). V lost 6 bases to trimming and J lost 5 bases, with 10 bases between them. The CDR3 covers 11 residues. The CDR3 sequence is CSAISMETQYF. CDR3 in DNA: TGCAGTGCCATCTCTATGGAGACCCAGTACTTC.

The chain recombines TRBV28 with TRBJ2-7; 13 bases map to TRBD2. The length of the CDR3 is 16 residues. Germline V CDR1 and CDR2: MDHEN, SYDVKM. The V gene end was trimmed by 5 bases and the J gene end by 7 bases; junction bases not matched to a gene: 11. The CDR3, as DNA: TGTGCCAGCAGTCCCGACCGGACTAGCGGGAGAGGAGAGCAGTACTTC. This encodes CASSPDRTSGRGEQYF.

This clone was detected once. This chain connects TRBV4-3 to TRBJ2-1; TRBD1 matches 7 bases. With 4 bases clipped from V and 3 bases from J, the junction kept 6 bases outside the gene matches. The CDR3 spans 15 residues. Germline CDR1 LGHNA, CDR2 YSLEER. CDR3 residues: CASSPGQRNYNEQFF. The CDR3 DNA reads TGCGCCAGCAGCCCGGGACAGCGAAACTACAATGAGCAGTTCTTC.

The sample holds a few counts of this clone. The chain links TRBV5-1 to TRBJ2-2, with TRBD2 identical over 11 bases. Germline lookup yields CDR1 SGHRS and CDR2 YFSETQ. The V and J ends lost 0 bases and 5 bases, in that order; junction bases with no gene match: 3. This CDR3 is built from 16 residues. CDR3 bases: TGCGCCAGCAGCTTGGAGCTAGCGGGGGGAACCGGGGAGCTGTTTTTT. Encoded protein: CASSLELAGGTGELFF.

The chain joins TRBV7-9 to TRBJ2-1, with D tentatively TRBD1 (6 bases). CDR1 is SEHNR, CDR2 FQNEAQ, per germline (reference sequence). Between the trimmed V and J ends, which lost 2 bases and 9 bases, there was a span of 17 bases. CDR3 length equals 15 residues. DNA of the CDR3: TGTGCCAGCAGCTTAACCTTATCAGGGGATTCTGAGCAGTTCTTC. It specifies CASSLTLSGDSEQFF.

This chain joins TRBV7-9 and TRBJ2-1; no firm D call. Germline V gene sequence: CDR1 SEHNR, CDR2 FQNEAQ (reference sequence). This CDR3 is built from 12 residues. The V end lost 7 bases, the J end lost 5 bases, and 9 bases lay between the germline ends. CDR3 coding DNA: TGTGCCAGCACCTTGGATGACAATGAGCAGTTCTTC. Protein: CASTLDDNEQFF.

The chain carries TRBV5-1 and TRBJ1-2, with 7 bases identical to TRBD1. The V gene's germline CDR1 is SGHRS and CDR2 YFSETQ. The CDR3 runs to 14 residues. Trimming cost V 1 base and J 7 bases; bases outside gene matches: 7. Written as DNA, the CDR3 is TGCGCCAGCAGCTTGACAGGGGTGGAGGCTGGCTACACCTTC. Its protein is CASSLTGVEAGYTF.

V is TRBV18 and J is TRBJ1-1; D unclear. The germline V gene encodes CDR1 KGHSH and CDR2 LQKENI. The length of the CDR3 is 15 residues. V lost 3 bases, J lost 4 bases, and 15 bases lay in between. The CDR3 is CASSPVGVRSTEAFF. CDR3 DNA: TGTGCCAGCTCACCCGTGGGCGTCCGGAGCACTGAAGCTTTCTTT.

On this clone: The junction and the germline gene differ at one end; a read error may be behind it. This rearrangement joins TRBV7-9 to TRBJ2-1; maybe TRBD2 (6 bases). CDR3 length: 13 amino acids. Germline V gene sequence: CDR1 SEHNR, CDR2 FQNEAQ (reference sequence). The CDR3 coding sequence is TGTGCCAGCAGCCTAGCGTCGGGCAATGAGCAGTTCTTC. This gives the protein CASSLASGNEQFF.

Comment on this clone: A read error may produce the germline difference seen at one junction end. V and J are TRBV7-7 and TRBJ2-5, with D perhaps matching TRBD2 (6 bases). Per germline, CDR1 SSHAT and CDR2 FNYEAQ (reference sequence). The CDR3 covers 15 residues. The chain's CDR3 is CASSLGRGTVETQYF. CDR3 DNA sequence: TGTGCTAGCAGCTTAGGACGCGGGACGGTGGAGACCCAGTACTTC.

The chain links TRBV27 to TRBJ2-1, with TRBD2 identical over 8 bases. J was trimmed by 2 bases and V by 2 bases; bases with no gene match: 8. The CDR3 has 17 residues. Germline CDR1 reads MNHEY; CDR2 reads SMNVEV (reference sequence). CDR3 sequence: CASSLTSGATAYNEQFF. CDR3 coding DNA: TGTGCCAGCAGTTTAACTAGCGGAGCCACAGCCTACAATGAGCAGTTCTTC.

The rearrangement uses TRBV5-1 and TRBJ2-5; TRBD2 agrees at 9 bases. The CDR3 is 15 amino acids. The V and J ends lost 0 bases and 2 bases, in that order; junction bases with no gene match: 2. Germline V gives CDR1 SGHRS, CDR2 YFSETQ. As DNA, the CDR3 is TGCGCCAGCAGCTTGGGAGGACTAGCGCAAGAGACCCAGTACTTC. Amino acid sequence: CASSLGGLAQETQYF.

The V and J genes are TRBV2 and TRBJ2-1, with D possibly being TRBD1 (6 bases). Trimming left V 8 bases short and J 7 bases short, with 24 bases between. There are 16 residues in the CDR3. Germline CDR1 is SNHLY and CDR2 is FYNNEI. CDR3 sequence reads: CASRRRPGVGKNEQFF. CDR3 nucleotide sequence: TGTGCCAGCCGTCGACGGCCAGGGGTCGGGAAAAATGAGCAGTTCTTC.

The rearrangement links TRBV10-2 to TRBJ1-1; the match to TRBD1 covers 10 bases. CDR1 is WSHSY and CDR2 is SAAADI in the germline V gene. The ends lost 8 bases at V and 2 bases at J; junction bases unmatched: 2. CDR3 length: 13 amino acids. The DNA for the CDR3 is TGCGCCAGCGGGACAGGGGCAAACACTGAAGCTTTCTTT. Its translation: CASGTGANTEAFF.